This paragraph covers one T cell receptor (beta chain) sequence. The germline V and J ends were trimmed by 2 bases and 2 bases, with 10 bases remaining between them. The CDR3 covers 15 residues. The germline V gene encodes CDR1 MNHNS and CDR2 SASEGT. The data are from a study of T cell changes during pregnancy in multiple sclerosis. Here immunoSEQ multiplex PCR was the method, and the copy in TCRdb shows in-frame clones only, minus some. The sample holds roughly 100,000 clones, 80% to 95% seen once. Sequencing was performed on peripheral blood, taken in the second trimester of pregnancy. This sequence originates from a female donor with multiple sclerosis, enrolled in a pregnancy study. The chain uses TRBV6-1 and TRBJ1-5, with D hard to call. The CDR3 coding sequence is TGTGCCAGCAGTGAATTTAGCCTAGGCAATCAGCCCCAGCATTTT. Amino acids: CASSEFSLGNQPQHF.